This is a list of T cell receptor beta chains from one sample in a study of cytomegalovirus exposure and HLA in healthy donors. Profiled with immunoSEQ multiplex PCR; TCRdb holds only in-frame clones, not every one. The sample includes roughly 67,000 clones, around 80% of them seen just once. The specimen sequenced was PBMCs. The receptor set was obtained from a man in his forties or fifties in good health and CMV-seronegative. Both conserved end residues are trimmed from each CDR3.

V: TRBV18; CDR3: ASSPRTWDVRSGANVLT
V: TRBV5-4; CDR3: ASSPSPNYGYT
V: TRBV13; CDR3: ASSLVLAEEYNEQF
V: TRBV6-5; CDR3: ASSYSSAGNYGYT
V: TRBV5-8; CDR3: ASSFGRTGNTIY
V: TRBV29-1; CDR3: SVDRAGGSNEQY
V: TRBV7-8; CDR3: ASSLAGTDNSPLH
V: TRBV10-3; CDR3: AISEGGTGTSNTEAF
V: TRBV9; CDR3: ASSARQGYGYT
V: TRBV10-3; CDR3: AISPYDSAPSYNEQF
V: TRBV6-6; CDR3: ASSLDRERNEAF
V: TRBV5-1; CDR3: ASSYNRVGTGELF
V: TRBV18; CDR3: ASSPKGDQPQH
V: TRBV2; CDR3: ASSVAGANQETQY
V: TRBV27; CDR3: ASSLSPTVGNTIY
V: TRBV7-2; CDR3: ASSLARGSLSTDTQY
V: TRBV7-8; CDR3: ASSVRAGIEAF
V: TRBV28; CDR3: ASSLNAGADGGYT
V: TRBV6-1; CDR3: ASSEEGLGVPNEKLF
V: TRBV6-6; CDR3: ASSYPGQGTEAF
V: TRBV7-3; CDR3: ASSLGGDFSGGPYNEQF
V: TRBV5-4; CDR3: ASSIAGVSTGELF
V: TRBV7-2; CDR3: ASSFRETYNEQF
V: TRBV25-1; CDR3: ASRGRRSPLH
V: TRBV29-1; CDR3: SVGQGRNTEAF
V: TRBV6-1; CDR3: ASSELGGAYEQY
V: TRBV28; CDR3: ASSFRANNSPLH
V: TRBV15; CDR3: AINRGNTGELF
V: TRBV21-1; CDR3: ASSKVGQGSQEQY
V: TRBV27; CDR3: ASSLRPGGISGNTIY
V: TRBV11-2; CDR3: ASSRQGYEQY
V: TRBV9; CDR3: ASSPGRVNQPQH
V: TRBV18; CDR3: ASSQGLAGVPSYNEQF
V: TRBV18; CDR3: ASSPGQGIPYEQY
V: TRBV4-2; CDR3: ASSQDPGGYYGYT
V: TRBV7-6; CDR3: ASSLMEREYTGELF
V: TRBV28; CDR3: ASSFAAWQGGAANVLT
V: TRBV11-2; CDR3: ASSLVRGYEQY
V: TRBV6-5; CDR3: ASSYRDTGSPLH
V: TRBV6-1; CDR3: ASSPRAYGYT
V: TRBV28; CDR3: AAYKGQGASYEQY